A selection of T cell receptor beta chains follows, all from one sample in a study of Tregs in tolerant kidney transplant recipients. Generated by immunoSEQ multiplex PCR, the TCRdb table keeps only in-frame clones and is missing some. The sample records approximately 44,000 clones, 95% being singletons. These TCRs' antigens remain unknown. The sequenced sample consisted of Tregs from blood cultured with allogeneic cells. The receptor source for this set is a human donor in good health. Both conserved end residues are part of each CDR3. Fields, in order: clone size, J gene, V gene, D gene, CDR3 DNA, CDR3 protein. The D gene is left open where the match is weak. Clone size appears in some rows only: once, few, many, or a class for an expanded clone.

abundance: -; j_gene: TRBJ1-3; v_gene: TRBV4-1; d_gene: -; CDR3nt: TGCGCCAGCAGCCAAGGGACAGCGGCCGGAAACACCATATATTTT; CDR3aa: CASSQGTAAGNTIYF
abundance: -; j_gene: TRBJ2-1; v_gene: TRBV5-1; d_gene: -; CDR3nt: TGCGCCAGCAGCCCAACGACCACTACCTACAATGAGCAGTTCTTC; CDR3aa: CASSPTTTTYNEQFF
abundance: -; j_gene: TRBJ1-2; v_gene: TRBV5-1; d_gene: TRBD1; CDR3nt: TGCGCCAGCAGCACCGGGACAGGGGGCTACACCTTC; CDR3aa: CASSTGTGGYTF
abundance: -; j_gene: TRBJ1-4; v_gene: TRBV18; d_gene: -; CDR3nt: TGTGCCAGCTCACCAACTATAGGAGAAAAACTGTTTTTT; CDR3aa: CASSPTIGEKLFF
abundance: -; j_gene: TRBJ2-2; v_gene: TRBV18; d_gene: -; CDR3nt: TGTGCCAGCTCAGACTCACACGGGGAGCTGTTTTTT; CDR3aa: CASSDSHGELFF
abundance: -; j_gene: TRBJ1-4; v_gene: TRBV19; d_gene: -; CDR3nt: TGTGCCAGTCGGACCAGTTGGGTGGGTGAAAAACTGTTTTTT; CDR3aa: CASRTSWVGEKLFF
abundance: few; j_gene: TRBJ1-4; v_gene: TRBV29-1; d_gene: TRBD1; CDR3nt: TGCAGCATCTGGACAGGTGATGAAAAACTGTTTTTT; CDR3aa: CSIWTGDEKLFF
abundance: -; j_gene: TRBJ2-5; v_gene: TRBV5-1; d_gene: TRBD1; CDR3nt: TGCGCCAGCAGCGAGGGACAGCTCAGGGGAGAGACCCAGTACTTC; CDR3aa: CASSEGQLRGETQYF
abundance: -; j_gene: TRBJ2-2; v_gene: TRBV5-4; d_gene: -; CDR3nt: TGTGCCAGCAGCTGGGGTTTTGAGGGCACCGGGGAGCTGTTTTTT; CDR3aa: CASSWGFEGTGELFF
abundance: -; j_gene: TRBJ2-5; v_gene: TRBV20-1; d_gene: -; CDR3nt: TGCAGTGCTAGACTAGCGGAGACCCAGTACTTC; CDR3aa: CSARLAETQYF
abundance: -; j_gene: TRBJ2-7; v_gene: TRBV5-1; d_gene: -; CDR3nt: TGCGCCAGCAGCTGGAGGGCAGGGAACCCGTCCTCCTACGAGCAGTACTTC; CDR3aa: CASSWRAGNPSSYEQYF
abundance: -; j_gene: TRBJ2-5; v_gene: TRBV6-1; d_gene: -; CDR3nt: TGTGCCAGCAGTGAAGCGTTGGGCCTAGAGTACTTC; CDR3aa: CASSEALGLEYF
abundance: -; j_gene: TRBJ1-1; v_gene: TRBV11-2; d_gene: -; CDR3nt: TGTGCCAGCAGCGCCAGACAAGCCCGGTACGGGGATACTGAAGCTTTCTTT; CDR3aa: CASSARQARYGDTEAFF
abundance: -; j_gene: TRBJ2-3; v_gene: TRBV9; d_gene: -; CDR3nt: TGTGCCAGCAGCGGGCAGGGATATAGCACAGATACGCAGTATTTT; CDR3aa: CASSGQGYSTDTQYF
abundance: once; j_gene: TRBJ2-7; v_gene: TRBV11-2; d_gene: -; CDR3nt: TGTGCCAGCAGCGTGGACAGAATAGTCCTACTCCAATACGAGCAGTACTTC; CDR3aa: CASSVDRIVLLQYEQYF
abundance: -; j_gene: TRBJ1-1; v_gene: TRBV7-9; d_gene: TRBD1; CDR3nt: TGTGCCAGCAGCTGGGACAGGTCCAAGGGCGCTGAAGCTTTCTTT; CDR3aa: CASSWDRSKGAEAFF
abundance: -; j_gene: TRBJ2-7; v_gene: TRBV6-5; d_gene: -; CDR3nt: TGTGCCAGCAGTTACCTCCCAGTTGCCAACGAGCAGTACTTC; CDR3aa: CASSYLPVANEQYF
abundance: -; j_gene: TRBJ2-7; v_gene: TRBV6-1; d_gene: TRBD1; CDR3nt: TGTGCCAGCAGTGAAGCCAGGGGGCGTCCCTACGAGCAGTACTTC; CDR3aa: CASSEARGRPYEQYF
abundance: -; j_gene: TRBJ2-5; v_gene: TRBV5-1; d_gene: -; CDR3nt: TGCGCCAGCAGCTCTCAGGTGGCGCAAGAGACCCAGTACTTC; CDR3aa: CASSSQVAQETQYF
abundance: once; j_gene: TRBJ1-2; v_gene: TRBV9; d_gene: -; CDR3nt: TGTGCCAGCGGAGGAGCAAGAGTTAACTATGGCTACACCTTC; CDR3aa: CASGGARVNYGYTF
abundance: -; j_gene: TRBJ1-2; v_gene: TRBV10-2; d_gene: -; CDR3nt: TGCGCCAGCGAGGGGAACTATGGCTACACCTTC; CDR3aa: CASEGNYGYTF
abundance: -; j_gene: TRBJ1-5; v_gene: TRBV7-2; d_gene: -; CDR3nt: TGTGCCAGCAGCTTATACCCATACCCAGCGGGGGTCCAGCCCCAGCATTTT; CDR3aa: CASSLYPYPAGVQPQHF
abundance: -; j_gene: TRBJ2-6; v_gene: TRBV30; d_gene: TRBD1; CDR3nt: TGTGCCTGGGGGTCCGGGACAGGAGCCTTCTCTGGGGCCAACGTCCTGACTTTC; CDR3aa: CAWGSGTGAFSGANVLTF
abundance: -; j_gene: TRBJ1-6; v_gene: TRBV30; d_gene: -; CDR3nt: TGTGCCTGGAGTGGGAATTCACCCCTCCACTTT; CDR3aa: CAWSGNSPLHF
abundance: -; j_gene: TRBJ1-1; v_gene: TRBV21-1; d_gene: -; CDR3nt: TGTGCCAGCAGCAAAGGACCCCAGAACACTGAAGCTTTCTTT; CDR3aa: CASSKGPQNTEAFF
abundance: -; j_gene: TRBJ2-2; v_gene: TRBV2; d_gene: -; CDR3nt: TGTGCCAGCAGCCTCGAGGAGGCCGGGGAGCTGTTTTTT; CDR3aa: CASSLEEAGELFF
abundance: few; j_gene: TRBJ1-4; v_gene: TRBV6-6; d_gene: TRBD1; CDR3nt: TGTGCCAGCAGTTTAGACGGACAGGCAGCTAATGAAAAACTGTTTTTT; CDR3aa: CASSLDGQAANEKLFF
abundance: -; j_gene: TRBJ1-1; v_gene: TRBV29-1; d_gene: -; CDR3nt: TGCAGCGTTGGGGGAATGGGGGCGCGGACTTTCTTT; CDR3aa: CSVGGMGARTFF
abundance: -; j_gene: TRBJ1-1; v_gene: TRBV7-8; d_gene: -; CDR3nt: TGTGCCAGCAGCCCACAGGTGAACACTGAAGCTTTCTTT; CDR3aa: CASSPQVNTEAFF
abundance: -; j_gene: TRBJ2-6; v_gene: TRBV18; d_gene: -; CDR3nt: TGTGCCAGCTCAATCACAGGAATCTCTGGGGCCAACGTCCTGACTTTC; CDR3aa: CASSITGISGANVLTF
abundance: -; j_gene: TRBJ1-3; v_gene: TRBV4-1; d_gene: -; CDR3nt: TGCGCCAGCAGCCAAGAAGGCGTGCCGGGACTTCGAGGAAACACCATATATTTT; CDR3aa: CASSQEGVPGLRGNTIYF
abundance: -; j_gene: TRBJ2-3; v_gene: TRBV5-5; d_gene: -; CDR3nt: TGTGCCAGCAGCGATAGCACAGATACGCAGTATTTT; CDR3aa: CASSDSTDTQYF
abundance: -; j_gene: TRBJ1-2; v_gene: TRBV6-4; d_gene: TRBD1; CDR3nt: TGTGCCAGCAGCCCGACAGGGGGACTCTACACCTTC; CDR3aa: CASSPTGGLYTF